The rows below give T cell receptor beta chains drawn from one sample of a study of T cell responses to AZD1222 COVID-19 vaccine. Assay used: immunoSEQ multiplex PCR; TCRdb lists only in-frame clones, some missing. The sample lists 100,000 to 150,000 clones, about 90% seen once, with approximately 9.2% in the top ten. This sample comprised peripheral blood, obtained on day 0 of AZD1222 vaccination. Receptors originate from an adult in good health. Each CDR3 is given with its conserved first and last residue. A D gene is named only where the DNA matches it firmly. Clone size is shown for a subset of rows, as once, few, many or a class of expanded clone.

DNA	CDR3	D	size	V	J
TGTGCCAGCAGTTCACTAGCGGGAGGGAGGGACGAGCAGTACTTC	CASSSLAGGRDEQYF	TRBD2	-	TRBV28	TRBJ2-7
TGCGCCAGCAGCCAAGCGGACAGGGGATCGGGGGCCAACGTCCTGACTTTC	CASSQADRGSGANVLTF	TRBD1	-	TRBV4-3	TRBJ2-6
TGTGCCAGCAGTTATCTAGGGCCCCAGCATTTT	CASSYLGPQHF	-	few	TRBV28	TRBJ1-5
TGTGCCAGCAGCTTCCGCGGGAGGGCCTCCTACGAGCAGTACTTC	CASSFRGRASYEQYF	TRBD2	few	TRBV5-4	TRBJ2-7
TGTGCCAGCAGCTCCCCAAAGGGGGCCGGGGAGCTGTTTTTT	CASSSPKGAGELFF	-	once	TRBV7-9	TRBJ2-2
TGTGCCAGCAGCGTAAGCCTAGCGGGAGGGCCAGGGGCCGGGGAGCTGTTTTTT	CASSVSLAGGPGAGELFF	TRBD2	-	TRBV9	TRBJ2-2
TGCGCCAGCAGCTTGAATCTGGGACACCTCAACCACGAGCAGTACTTC	CASSLNLGHLNHEQYF	-	-	TRBV5-1	TRBJ2-7
TGTGCCTGGAATCTTGGCGGGAGGGGCACTGAAGCTTTCTTT	CAWNLGGRGTEAFF	-	once	TRBV30	TRBJ1-1
TGTGCCAGTAGGGGGGACTTTTGGGACTATGGCTACACCTTC	CASRGDFWDYGYTF	-	-	TRBV19	TRBJ1-2
TGTGCCAGTAGTATAGATCCCGGGACTATCACCTACGAGCAGTACTTC	CASSIDPGTITYEQYF	TRBD2	-	TRBV19	TRBJ2-7
TGTGCCAGCTCTCCACAGGGACCCATGAACACTGAAGCTTTCTTT	CASSPQGPMNTEAFF	-	-	TRBV18	TRBJ1-1
TGTGCCAGCAGTTTCTCTGGACAGGGATTGAGATACGGGGAGCTGTTTTTT	CASSFSGQGLRYGELFF	TRBD1	-	TRBV28	TRBJ2-2
TGTGCCACCAGTGGTGGTCAGCTTAATGAAAAACTGTTTTTT	CATSGGQLNEKLFF	-	few	TRBV24-1	TRBJ1-4
TGTGCCAGCAGGAGCGGACAGAGGCGGGAAAAACTGTTTTTT	CASRSGQRREKLFF	-	-	TRBV6-5	TRBJ1-4
TGTGCCAGCAGCTCCAGGACAGGGACGAACACCGGGGAGCTGTTTTTT	CASSSRTGTNTGELFF	TRBD1	-	TRBV11-2	TRBJ2-2
TGTGCCAGCAGCCAGCCGACTAGCGGGAGCTACAATGAGCAGTTCTTC	CASSQPTSGSYNEQFF	TRBD2	once	TRBV11-3	TRBJ2-1
TGTGCCAGCAGCAGAAGGTCCCGGGACAGGGAATTAAGGGAAAAACTGTTTTTT	CASSRRSRDRELREKLFF	TRBD1	-	TRBV7-2	TRBJ1-4
TGTGCCAGTAGTATTCGGCAGGGTATCTCGAACACTGAAGCTTTCTTT	CASSIRQGISNTEAFF	-	once	TRBV19	TRBJ1-1
TGTGCCAGCAGTCCGACAGGGCACTCCTATAATTCACCCCTCCACTTT	CASSPTGHSYNSPLHF	TRBD1	-	TRBV27	TRBJ1-6
TGCGCCAGCAGCCAACTGACCGTGGGACTAGCGGGTGACTACGAGCAGTACTTC	CASSQLTVGLAGDYEQYF	TRBD2	-	TRBV4-3	TRBJ2-7
TGTGCCAGCAGTTTATCAGATGGTGGCTCCTACGAGCAGTACTTC	CASSLSDGGSYEQYF	-	-	TRBV28	TRBJ2-7
TGTGCCTGGGGCCTCACAGGGCACTCTGGAAACACCATATATTTT	CAWGLTGHSGNTIYF	-	few	TRBV30	TRBJ1-3
TGTGCCAGCAGCTTAGACCTCAGCTATGGCTACACCTTC	CASSLDLSYGYTF	-	few	TRBV11-3	TRBJ1-2
TGCGCCAGCACCTCTTGGGGCCTCTCCTACAATGAGCAGTTCTTC	CASTSWGLSYNEQFF	-	-	TRBV5-1	TRBJ2-1
TGTGCCAGCAGCTTAGGGCCAGGGATGAGTCGGGATGGCTACACCTTC	CASSLGPGMSRDGYTF	-	-	TRBV7-2	TRBJ1-2
TGCGCCACCCGACTAGCGGGGGGGCGGTTTGACACCGGGGAGCTGTTTTTT	CATRLAGGRFDTGELFF	TRBD2	once	TRBV5-1	TRBJ2-2
TGTGCCAGCTCACCACGGGACGGGAGCCAAGAGACCCAGTACTTC	CASSPRDGSQETQYF	-	-	TRBV18	TRBJ2-5
TGTGCCACCAGCAGAGATACGGGGGCCCAGCCCCAGCATTTT	CATSRDTGAQPQHF	-	once	TRBV15	TRBJ1-5
TGCGCCAGCAGCAGGGTTTTCCAAGAGACCCAGTACTTC	CASSRVFQETQYF	-	-	TRBV4-3	TRBJ2-5
TGTGCCAGAAGCTTAGTCCGGGACAACTGTAGCAATCAGCCCCAGCATTTT	CARSLVRDNCSNQPQHF	-	-	TRBV7-5	TRBJ1-5
TGTGCCAGCAGCCGGGACGGACAGGGGGCGAGTCAGCCCCAGCATTTT	CASSRDGQGASQPQHF	TRBD1	-	TRBV7-9	TRBJ1-5
TGTGCCAGCAGCCAAGTAGCGGGGGGGAACACCGGGGAGCTGTTTTTT	CASSQVAGGNTGELFF	TRBD2	-	TRBV4-2	TRBJ2-2
TGTGCCAGTAGTATCCGGGACACCTATAGCAATCAGCCCCAGCATTTT	CASSIRDTYSNQPQHF	-	medium-sized	TRBV19	TRBJ1-5
TGTGCCAGCAGCCCCAGACCTAATTCACCCCTCCACTTT	CASSPRPNSPLHF	-	-	TRBV5-8	TRBJ1-6
TGTGCCAGCAGCGTTGACGCAGGGGTGCATAAGACCCAGTACTTC	CASSVDAGVHKTQYF	-	-	TRBV9	TRBJ2-5
TGTGCCAGCAGCATAGGACAGGGTTTCACCCTCCACTTT	CASSIGQGFTLHF	TRBD1	-	TRBV7-2	TRBJ1-6
TGTGCCAGTAGTATAGTAGGGACAGGGAACACTGAAGCTTTCTTT	CASSIVGTGNTEAFF	TRBD1	-	TRBV19	TRBJ1-1
TGTGCCAGCAGCGTGACACTGGGCGATTCACCCCTCCACTTT	CASSVTLGDSPLHF	-	-	TRBV5-6	TRBJ1-6
TGTGCCAGCAGTTATTCGGCCGCGGGAGGGCCCTACGAGCAGTACTTC	CASSYSAAGGPYEQYF	TRBD2	-	TRBV6-2/TRBV6-3	TRBJ2-7
TGTGCCAGCAGGAACCGACTAGGGGGGGATCGGTACAATGAGCAGTTCTTC	CASRNRLGGDRYNEQFF	-	few	TRBV2	TRBJ2-1
TGTGCCAGCAGCTTATTGGCTAGTACGGAGACCCAGTACTTC	CASSLLASTETQYF	-	-	TRBV11-3	TRBJ2-5
TGTGCCAGCAGCGGGACAGAAGACTACGAGCAGTACTTC	CASSGTEDYEQYF	TRBD1	few	TRBV5-5	TRBJ2-7
TGTGCCAGCAGCGTAGGGGGACCGTTATCCTACAATGAGCAGTTCTTC	CASSVGGPLSYNEQFF	-	-	TRBV9	TRBJ2-1
TGTGCCAGTAGTATCCCGGGGGGGGCGGTGGTTGGCTACACCTTC	CASSIPGGAVVGYTF	-	-	TRBV19	TRBJ1-2
TGTGCCAGCAGCCCCCCGGGACTAGCGGGGTGGGCACGGACCGGGGAGCTGTTTTTT	CASSPPGLAGWARTGELFF	TRBD2	once	TRBV11-2	TRBJ2-2
TGCGCCAGCAGCTTGCTGATAGCGGGAGCAACGGATACGCAGTATTTT	CASSLLIAGATDTQYF	TRBD2	-	TRBV5-1	TRBJ2-3
TGCGCCAGCAGCCAGTACACAGGGGGGCCTGAAAAACTGTTTTTT	CASSQYTGGPEKLFF	TRBD1	once	TRBV4-1	TRBJ1-4
TGTGCCAGCAGTGAAGGGAGGTCTTTTTCCTACGAGCAGTACTTC	CASSEGRSFSYEQYF	-	-	TRBV6-1	TRBJ2-7
TGTGCCAGCAGCCCTCGAGGCGAGCAGTACTTC	CASSPRGEQYF	-	-	TRBV7-9	TRBJ2-7
TGTGCCAGCAGCACGGACAGGGAGCGCAATCAGCCCCAGCATTTT	CASSTDRERNQPQHF	TRBD1	few	TRBV6-5	TRBJ1-5
TGTGCCAGCTCCGACGCGGCAGGGCAGCCCCAGCATTTT	CASSDAAGQPQHF	-	-	TRBV18	TRBJ1-5